The source of this TCR beta chain is a study of T cell changes during pregnancy in multiple sclerosis (dated by TCRdb to about 2019). Context from the whole study: In women with multiple sclerosis, the researchers looked at how the T cell repertoire shifted as pregnancy progressed.

About this clone itself: Its antigen target is currently unknown. Per-base qualities were not stored, and no clone one base away is much larger.

To prepare the library, the immunoSEQ multiplex PCR assay was applied. TCRdb retrieved this table from immuneACCESS and kept in-frame rearrangements only. Not all clones are present; in checked studies, unresolved V genes account for under half, and no reason is known for the remainder. The sample yields more than 45,000 clones; over 90% were counted once. The ten largest clones represent under 0.3% of the sample. This TCR was sampled from a female donor with multiple sclerosis, enrolled in a pregnancy study. Sequences were derived from CD4+ T cells from peripheral blood mononuclear cells, sampled in the second trimester of pregnancy.

DNA sequence: TGTGCCAGTGGCGGGGGGTGGGCTGAAGCTTTCTTT. Translation gives CASGGGWAEAFF. The rearranged chain carries TRBV19 and TRBJ1-1; TRBD1 is a possible D gene, resting on 5 matching bases. CDR1 and CDR2 are drawn from the germline V gene (reference sequence): LNHDA, SQIVND. The CDR3 holds 12 amino acids from the cysteine to the phenylalanine. Of the read, only the CDR3 DNA is kept; its 36 bases are in frame from base 1. The V and J ends are trimmed by 8 bases and 6 bases, leaving 13 bases between them. The CDR3, completed at both ends by the reference TRBV19 and TRBJ1-1 genes, gives the full variable domain DGGITQSPKYLFRKEGQNVTLSCEQNLNHDAMYWYRQDPGQGLRLIYYSQIVNDFQKGDIAEGYSVSREKKESFPLTVTSAQKNPTAFYLCASGGGWAEAFFGQGTRLTVV.